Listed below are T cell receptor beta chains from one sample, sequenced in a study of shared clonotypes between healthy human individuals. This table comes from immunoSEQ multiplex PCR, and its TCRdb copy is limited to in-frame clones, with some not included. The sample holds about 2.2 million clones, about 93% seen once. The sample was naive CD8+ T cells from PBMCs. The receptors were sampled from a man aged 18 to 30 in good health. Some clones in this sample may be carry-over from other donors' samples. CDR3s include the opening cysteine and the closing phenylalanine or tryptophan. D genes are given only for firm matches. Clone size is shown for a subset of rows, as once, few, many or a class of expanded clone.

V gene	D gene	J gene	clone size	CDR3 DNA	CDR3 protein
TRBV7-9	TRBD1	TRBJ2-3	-	TGTGCCAGCAGCTCGGGACAGGGGGCTGCAGATACGCAGTATTTT	CASSSGQGAADTQYF
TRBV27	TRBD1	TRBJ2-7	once	TGTGCCAGCAGCAATAGGGGACAGTCCTACGAGCAGTACTTC	CASSNRGQSYEQYF
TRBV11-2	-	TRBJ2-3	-	TGTGCCAGCAGCGTGAGATCGGGGCAAACAGATACGCAGTATTTT	CASSVRSGQTDTQYF
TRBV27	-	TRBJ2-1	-	TGTGCCAGCAGCCAACCTCGGTCACTTAATGAGCAGTTCTTC	CASSQPRSLNEQFF
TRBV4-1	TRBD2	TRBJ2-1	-	TGCGCCAGCAGCCAAGACCTAGCGGGTCAGGAGCAGTTCTTC	CASSQDLAGQEQFF
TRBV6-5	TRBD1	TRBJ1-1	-	TGTGCCAGCAGTTACTCCGACAGGGGTTACACTGAAGCTTTCTTT	CASSYSDRGYTEAFF
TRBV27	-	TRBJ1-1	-	TGTGCCAGCAGTTTTCGAAAGGGGGGGAACACTGAAGCTTTCTTT	CASSFRKGGNTEAFF
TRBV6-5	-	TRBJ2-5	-	TGTGCCAGCAGTGACGGACGGGAGCAGTACTTC	CASSDGREQYF
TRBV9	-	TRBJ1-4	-	TGTGCCAGCAGCGTCGCTCGATCAGGAGAAAAACTGTTTTTT	CASSVARSGEKLFF
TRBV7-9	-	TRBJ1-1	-	TGTGCCAGCAGCCAAATAAGCTTGAACACTGAAGCTTTCTTT	CASSQISLNTEAFF
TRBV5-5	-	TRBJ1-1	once	TGTGCCAGCAGCTTGGTTCCGAACACTGAAGCTTTCTTT	CASSLVPNTEAFF
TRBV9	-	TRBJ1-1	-	TGTGCCAGCAGCGTAGCTAGGGGGACTGAAGCTTTCTTT	CASSVARGTEAFF
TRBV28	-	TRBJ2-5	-	TGTGCCAGCAGTTTAAGGGAATTAGTCCGGGAGACCCAGTACTTC	CASSLRELVRETQYF